This T cell receptor beta chain was observed in a study of response to subunit inactivated influenza vaccine. Germline CDR1 is DFQATT and CDR2 is SNEGSKA (reference sequence). J gave up 2 bases and V 4 bases, and 3 bases lay outside the gene matches. The CDR3 runs 14 residues. TCRdb reanalysed the RT-PCR reads using MiXCR and keeps one entry per CDR3 protein. The profile covers around 520,000 distinct CDR3 sequences, with roughly 27% appearing a single time and approximately 2% taken by the ten largest. This sequence joins TRBV20-1 and TRBJ2-1, with 9 bases aligning to TRBD2. This material consisted of CD4+ T cells sorted from PBMCs, taken 5 days after vaccination. This clonotype was obtained from a man aged 50 to 59 who received an inactivated influenza vaccine. For the CDR3, the DNA is TGCAGTGCTACCTTAGCGGGAGCCTACAATGAGCAGTTCTTC. Translating it yields CSATLAGAYNEQFF.